This is a list of T cell receptor beta chains from one sample in a study of shared clonotypes between healthy human individuals. The data were produced by immunoSEQ multiplex PCR, yet TCRdb's version contains in-frame clones alone and is incomplete. The sample records about 490,000 clones, roughly four fifths being singletons. The sample was PBMCs. These receptors were obtained from a woman in her forties in good health. Some clones in this sample may be carry-over from other donors' samples. Both conserved end residues are part of each CDR3. D genes are given only for firm matches. The size of a clone is reported for some rows only, either as once, few or many, or as a class for expanded clones.

V gene	clone size	J gene	D gene	CDR3 DNA	CDR3 protein
TRBV10-2	once	TRBJ2-7	NA	TGCGCCAGCAGTCGGACGGACGAGGGCTACGAGCAGTACTTC	CASSRTDEGYEQYF
TRBV19	NA	TRBJ1-3	NA	TGTGCCAGTATCCTCATCAGAGAGGAAAACACCATATATTTT	CASILIREENTIYF
TRBV6-1	many	TRBJ2-1	TRBD2	TGTGCCAGCAGTGATTGGGGAGCGGGAAATAAAAATGAGCAGTTCTTC	CASSDWGAGNKNEQFF
TRBV12-2	NA	TRBJ2-5	NA	TGTGCAAGTCGCTTAGTACAGCCTATCCAAGAGACCCAGTACTTC	CASRLVQPIQETQYF
TRBV27	once	TRBJ2-7	TRBD2	TGTGCCAGCAGTTTTACTAGCGGGACTTACGAGCAGTACTTC	CASSFTSGTYEQYF
TRBV6-6	NA	TRBJ2-1	TRBD1	TGTGCCAGCAGCCCCCGGGACAGCTACAATGAGCAGTTCTTC	CASSPRDSYNEQFF
TRBV18	NA	TRBJ2-3	NA	TGTGCCAGCTCCTCTAGCTCCGCGGGAAGCGCAGATACGCAGTATTTT	CASSSSSAGSADTQYF
TRBV5-1	once	TRBJ1-4	NA	TGCGCCAGCAGCGGGGACCGGGGAGCAACTAATGAAAAACTGTTTTTT	CASSGDRGATNEKLFF
TRBV7-2	NA	TRBJ2-5	TRBD2	TGTGCCAGCAGCTTAAGAAGCCGGGAGGCGGTCCAGTACTTC	CASSLRSREAVQYF
TRBV6-4	few	TRBJ1-1	NA	TGTGCCAGCAGTGACTCTATAACAGGCGTGAACACTGAAGCTTTCTTT	CASSDSITGVNTEAFF
TRBV7-2	NA	TRBJ2-3	NA	TGTGCCAGCAGCTTAGTAGCGGCCACAGATACGCAGTATTTT	CASSLVAATDTQYF
TRBV7-9	NA	TRBJ2-7	TRBD1	TGTGCCAGCAGCCAGCACAGGGGAAGCTCCTACGAGCAGTACTTC	CASSQHRGSSYEQYF
TRBV19	NA	TRBJ2-3	TRBD2	TGTGCCTCCGGGGGGGGAGCTAGCACAGATACGCAGTATTTT	CASGGGASTDTQYF
TRBV29-1	NA	TRBJ1-1	TRBD1	TGCAGCGTGGGGGACAGGGGAAGCACTGAAGCTTTCTTT	CSVGDRGSTEAFF
TRBV30	NA	TRBJ1-2	TRBD1	TGTGCCTGGAGTGCGGGGACAGGGTCTGGCTACACCTTC	CAWSAGTGSGYTF